Reported below is one T cell receptor (beta chain). The target antigen is unknown. The data originate from a study of OX40 agonist ivuxolimab in advanced cancers. Study-level points and caveats: More expanded clones were found, on average, in CD8+ than in CD4+ T cells.

Exclusion applied to patients with autoimmune disease history or systemic immunosuppression. Clones were read by immunoSEQ multiplex PCR, and TCRdb kept only the in-frame ones, dropping some. The sample shows 60,000 to 85,000 clones, 84% of them seen only once. The specimen comprised CD4+ or CD8+ T cells sorted from blood, sampled in a trial of the OX40 agonist ivuxolimab. The clonotype comes from an adult with an advanced solid tumor such as melanoma, head and neck, liver or kidney cancer.

The CDR3 region has the DNA TGTGCCAGCAGCTCGAACCCGGGACAGGGGGTTTCACCCCTCCACTTT. Encoded protein: CASSSNPGQGVSPLHF. The V call is TRBV7-9, the J call TRBJ1-6; 11 bases line up with TRBD1. Unmatched junction bases numbered 8, after V lost 4 bases and J lost 9 bases. The length of the CDR3 is 16 residues. Germline V gene lookup returns CDR1 SEHNR and CDR2 FQNEAQ (reference sequence).